The sequence of this TCR beta chain was determined in a study of regulatory T cells in long-lasting Graves disease. Overall study context: Newly diagnosed Graves' patients took antithyroid drugs under 3 months. Study results and caveats: Persistent patients shared some 2,500 public clonotypes among themselves. Newly diagnosed patients shared fewer, at roughly 1,000.

Ten or more counts support this clonotype. Its antigen is unidentified. V dropped 3 bases and J dropped 6 bases, with 8 bases sitting between them. This CDR3 spans 12 amino acids. Libraries of TCR beta came from iRepertoire HTBI primers plus Arm-PCR of CDR3 regions. Using its own MiXCR run on the multiplex PCR reads, TCRdb lists one record per CDR3 protein. The sample consists of around 330,000 distinct CDR3 sequences, about a sixth of them appearing once. Described time point: newly diagnosed GD, antithyroid drugs for less than 3 months. PBMCs were the source of the RNA used for TCR sequencing. The chain couples TRBV12-3 or TRBV12-4 to TRBJ1-1; D perhaps matches TRBD1 (6 bases). The sequencing here drew on peripheral blood mononuclear cells (PBMCs), taken at new diagnosis, from a patient treated with antithyroid drugs. This clonotype originated in a female donor with Graves disease. This CDR3 reads CASSFHRAEAFF. The CDR3 nucleotides read TGTGCCAGCAGTTTTCACAGGGCTGAAGCTTTCTTT.